One and the same sample provided the 9 T cell receptor beta chains below, sequenced in a study of T cells in Graves' hyperthyroidism and ophthalmopathy (dated by TCRdb to about 2019). Libraries were built with multiplex PCR. TCRdb names Illumina HiSeq 2000 as the instrument used. The TCR beta CDR3 regions were amplified from the RNA transcripts. A first-round RT-PCR of the TCR CDR3 used the HTBI primer set with the Qiagen OneStep RT-PCR kit. The public sequencing data were trimmed at Q25 with fastp and processed into clonotypes with MiXCR by TCRdb, which kept only in-frame beta chains. Each CDR3 protein gets just one entry, which takes the most common genes and DNA from the rows behind it. This sample comprises around 270,000 distinct CDR3 sequences, roughly 18% of them detected only once. The ten largest clones add up to under 45% of the sample. Sequenced input: blood. The receptors were sampled from a man aged 45-60 years with Graves' ophthalmopathy.

Worth noting for this clonotype: This may be a read error: a much more frequent sequence differs by one nucleotide. The gene calls are TRBV5-4 and TRBJ2-7; 7 bases agree with TRBD1. CDR1 and CDR2 from the germline V gene are SGHNT and YYREEE (reference sequence). The CDR3 totals 17 residues. The junction had 11 bases not matched to a gene; V was cut back by 2 bases and J by 0 bases. This chain's CDR3 is CASSLAMSGTASYEQYF. The DNA for the CDR3 is TGTGCCAGCAGCTTAGCGATGTCGGGGACAGCCTCCTACGAGCAGTACTTC.

The rearrangement uses TRBV6-1 and TRBJ1-1; no reliable D call. CDR3 length: 13 amino acids. Looked up from germline, CDR1 is MNHNS and CDR2 is SASEGT. The V gene lost 6 bases and the J gene lost 5 bases, with 13 bases spanning the gap. The CDR3 protein is CASSQIAGTEAFF. The CDR3 nucleotides read TGTGCCAGCAGCCAGATCGCGGGTACTGAAGCTTTCTTT.

The genes are TRBV20-1 and TRBJ2-1; D is perhaps TRBD1 (6 bases). Germline V CDR1 and CDR2: DFQATT, SNEGSKA (reference sequence). Trimming stripped 6 bases from V and 5 bases from J, with 23 bases between. CDR3 size: 16 residues. The CDR3 loop reads CSAPPLGAGVNNEQFF. The CDR3 DNA reads as TGCAGTGCCCCTCCCTTGGGGGCAGGGGTAAACAATGAGCAGTTCTTC.

This clonotype was picked up many times. CDR3 loop: CASSLERPYEQYF. As DNA, the CDR3 is TGTGCCAGCAGCTTAGAACGGCCCTACGAGCAGTACTTC. This chain connects TRBV11-2 to TRBJ2-7; D is unclear. Germline values: CDR1 SGHAT, CDR2 FQNNGV. The CDR3 has 13 amino acids. V lost 0 bases, J lost 2 bases, and 5 bases lay in between.

The sample holds a few counts of this clonotype. This chain uses TRBV2 with TRBJ2-2; no firm D call. Germline loops: CDR1 SNHLY, CDR2 FYNNEI. CDR3 length: 12 amino acids. With 6 bases removed from V and 7 bases from J, the gap between germline ends came to 9 bases. The CDR3 DNA is TGTGCCAGCAGGGACCCTTTCGGGGAGCTGTTTTTT. It codes for CASRDPFGELFF.

This clonotype was counted a single time. The V call is TRBV4-1, the J call TRBJ2-1, with 7 nucleotides matching TRBD1. CDR3 length: 16 amino acids. Germline-derived CDR1 and CDR2 are MGHRA and YSYEKL. V lost 4 bases, J lost 2 bases, and 8 bases stayed unmatched. The CDR3 here is CASSPDRTGAYNEQFF. The CDR3 bases are TGCGCCAGCAGCCCGGACCGCACAGGGGCCTACAATGAGCAGTTCTTC.

The rearrangement joins TRBV6-2 or TRBV6-3 to TRBJ2-3; 8 bases fit TRBD1. V trimming: 10 bases; J trimming: 6 bases; junction bases outside the gene matches: 9. The CDR3 sequence is 13 residues long. Germline assignment: CDR1 MNHEY and CDR2 SVGEGT. DNA for the CDR3: TGTGCCAACAGGGGGGCCGGGGCGGATACGCAGTATTTT. This gives the protein CANRGAGADTQYF.

The V call is TRBV29-1, the J call TRBJ2-1; unclear D gene. The CDR3 has 10 residues. The V end was cut by 7 bases, the J end by 7 bases, with 8 bases between. Germline CDR1 SQVTM, CDR2 ANQGSEA. The CDR3 coding sequence is TGCAGCGCCTGTGTGAATGAGCAGTTCTTC. Translating it yields CSACVNEQFF.

This clonotype was found a few times. The V gene is TRBV6-1, the J gene TRBJ1-5; the D is unclear. Trimming removed 5 bases at V and 15 bases at J, with 14 bases between. Germline lookup yields CDR1 MNHNS and CDR2 SASEGT. The CDR3 loop spans 11 amino acids. The chain's CDR3 is CASSQTSSRHF. CDR3 DNA: TGTGCCAGCAGTCAGACCTCTTCACGGCATTTT.